The following is a TCR beta chain sequence with its context. The antigen is unknown. The sample is drawn from a study of OX40 agonist ivuxolimab in advanced cancers. Using immunoSEQ multiplex PCR, the repertoire was profiled, and TCRdb retains in-frame clones only, with some absent. The sample contains fewer than 40,000 clones, less than 80% of which appear only once. The CDR3 is 12 amino acids. CDR1 SQVTM and CDR2 ANQGSEA come from the germline V gene. Between the trimmed V and J ends, which lost 7 bases and 0 bases, there was a span of 4 bases. Overall study results and limits: CD4+ and CD8+ T cells in blood underwent clonal expansion by week 6 at 0.1 to 3.0 mg/kg. More expanded clones were seen, on average, in CD8+ T cells than in CD4+.

The material sequenced was CD4+ or CD8+ T cells sorted from blood, taken in a trial of the OX40 agonist ivuxolimab. The chain employs TRBV29-1 and TRBJ2-6, with unresolved D. The clonotype originates from an adult with an advanced solid tumor such as melanoma, head and neck, liver or kidney cancer. For the CDR3, the DNA is TGCAGCGCCGGCTCTGGGGCCAACGTCCTGACTTTC. Translated: CSAGSGANVLTF.